Listed below are T cell receptor beta chains from one sample, sequenced in a study of blood T cell repertoires in COVID-19. Using immunoSEQ multiplex PCR, the repertoire was profiled, and TCRdb retains in-frame clones only, with some absent. Here the sample spans around 130,000 clones, 85% to 90% being singletons. The sequenced material came from peripheral blood. The receptors derive from a man between 60 and 70 years old with acute or convalescent COVID-19. Both conserved end residues are part of each CDR3. The D gene is left open where the match is weak. Part of the rows lack a size; the others show once, few, many or a class for expanded clones.

V	size	J	D	DNA	CDR3
TRBV7-3	.	TRBJ2-3	TRBD1	TGTGCCAGCAGCCCGACAGGGGGCGCGGTAGATACGCAGTATTTT	CASSPTGGAVDTQYF
TRBV27	.	TRBJ2-1	TRBD1	TGTGCCAGCAGTCGGGGACAGGGCTACAATGAGCAGTTCTTC	CASSRGQGYNEQFF
TRBV6-5	.	TRBJ2-1	TRBD2	TGTGCCAGCAGTAAGCGCGGGGGTTTGCAGTTCTTC	CASSKRGGLQFF
TRBV6-5	.	TRBJ1-1	.	TGTGCCAGCAGGGAGACAGTGAACACTGAAGCTTTCTTT	CASRETVNTEAFF
TRBV7-3	.	TRBJ2-1	.	TGTGCCAGCAGCGAGGGGGATGAGCAGTTCTTC	CASSEGDEQFF
TRBV28	.	TRBJ1-5	.	TGTGCCAGCAGGGTCGGGAGCCAGCCCCAGCATTTT	CASRVGSQPQHF
TRBV7-2	few	TRBJ1-2	.	TGTGCCAGCAGCTTACAGCCCCGGGGTAATGGCTACACCTTC	CASSLQPRGNGYTF
TRBV6-1	.	TRBJ1-1	.	TGTGCCAGCAGGCTAGGCGGTGCGGCCCCCACTGAAGCTTTCTTT	CASRLGGAAPTEAFF
TRBV28	once	TRBJ1-4	TRBD1	TGTGCCAGCACCCCTCCAGGGGGCTATGAAAAACTGTTTTTT	CASTPPGGYEKLFF
TRBV11-1	.	TRBJ2-3	TRBD1	TGTGCCAGCAGAGCGACAGGGGGTACGCAGTATTTT	CASRATGGTQYF
TRBV28	once	TRBJ1-2	TRBD1	TGTGCCAGCAGTTTAGGGACAGTCTATGGCTACACCTTC	CASSLGTVYGYTF